A selection of T cell receptor beta chains follows, all from one sample in a study of cytomegalovirus exposure and HLA in healthy donors. Here immunoSEQ multiplex PCR was the method, and the copy in TCRdb shows in-frame clones only, minus some. The sample contains about 120,000 clones, around 81% of which appear only once. Material for sequencing was PBMCs. These receptors came from a young woman in good health and CMV-seronegative. The CDR3 runs from the conserved cysteine through the conserved F or W. D genes are given only for firm matches. Only some rows state a clone size, as once, few, many or a class for expanded clones.

j_call d_call v_call clone_size cdr3_aa cdr3_nt
TRBJ2-2 TRBD2 TRBV10-1 few CASSELREGPSGELFF TGCGCCAGCAGTGAGTTACGGGAGGGCCCAAGTGGGGAGCTGTTTTTT
TRBJ1-1 . TRBV19 . CASSIDQGTRVEAFF TGTGCCAGTAGTATAGATCAGGGGACACGGGTTGAAGCTTTCTTT
TRBJ2-5 TRBD2 TRBV19 . CASSMPGDYPETQYF TGTGCCAGTAGTATGCCCGGGGACTACCCAGAGACCCAGTACTTC
TRBJ2-1 TRBD2 TRBV27 . CASTPGLAGNEQFF TGTGCCAGCACGCCCGGACTAGCGGGAAATGAGCAGTTCTTC
TRBJ2-1 . TRBV29-1 . CSVEDLDGSSYNEQFF TGCAGCGTTGAAGATCTCGACGGGAGCTCCTACAATGAGCAGTTCTTC
TRBJ2-1 TRBD2 TRBV11-3 . CASSLGPGTSQYNEQFF TGTGCCAGCAGCTTAGGCCCCGGGACTAGCCAGTACAATGAGCAGTTCTTC
TRBJ1-2 TRBD1 TRBV9 . CASSVGGARDRAAGYTF TGTGCCAGCAGCGTAGGGGGAGCTCGTGACAGGGCGGCCGGCTACACCTTC
TRBJ2-3 . TRBV19 . CASSPNTDTQYF TGTGCCAGTAGTCCTAACACAGATACGCAGTATTTT
TRBJ2-7 TRBD2 TRBV6-5 . CANSPGGRTFYEQYF TGTGCCAACAGTCCGGGGGGGCGGACTTTCTACGAGCAGTACTTC
TRBJ2-5 . TRBV27 . CASSLGWGRRETQYF TGTGCCAGCAGTCTGGGATGGGGCCGGCGAGAGACCCAGTACTTC
TRBJ2-1 . TRBV10-3 . CAISHGEVYNEQFF TGTGCCATCAGCCACGGAGAAGTCTACAATGAGCAGTTCTTC
TRBJ2-2 TRBD2 TRBV27 . CASSSKTVAGGATGELFF TGTGCCAGCAGTTCGAAAACCGTAGCGGGAGGGGCGACCGGGGAGCTGTTTTTT
TRBJ1-2 . TRBV28 . CASSLPHREGYTF TGTGCCAGCAGTTTGCCCCACAGGGAAGGCTACACCTTC
TRBJ2-1 TRBD1 TRBV2 . CASSESDRGNEQFF TGTGCCAGCAGTGAGTCGGACAGGGGCAATGAGCAGTTCTTC
TRBJ2-7 TRBD1 TRBV11-2 . CASSAQGNEQYF TGTGCCAGCAGCGCACAGGGGAACGAGCAGTACTTC
TRBJ1-5 . TRBV4-3 . CASALARADTQHF TGCGCCAGCGCGCTCGCGAGGGCAGATACGCAGCATTTT
TRBJ2-5 . TRBV7-3 . CASSTGAEETQYF TGTGCCAGCAGTACAGGAGCTGAAGAGACCCAGTACTTC